The next 8 T cell receptor beta chains were all read from a single sample in a study of T cells in Graves' hyperthyroidism and ophthalmopathy. RNA transcripts were the template for amplifying TCR beta CDR3 regions. Researchers ran a first-round RT-PCR on the TCR CDR3 using the HTBI primer set. TCRdb itself ran the multiplex PCR reads through MiXCR, one entry per CDR3 protein. The data contain 250,000 to 300,000 distinct CDR3 sequences, around 15% of them singletons. Sample: blood. These receptors were obtained from a middle-aged woman with Graves' hyperthyroidism.

This clonotype occurred many times. This rearrangement joins TRBV10-3 to TRBJ2-7, with unresolved D. This CDR3 is 13 amino acids long. CDR1 is ENHRY, CDR2 SYGVKD, per germline. Trimming pared 6 bases from V and 2 bases from J, leaving 11 bases between. DNA of the CDR3: TGTGCCATCAGGAACGTGGATACCTACGAGCAGTACTTC. It translates to CAIRNVDTYEQYF.

This clonotype was recorded many times. The chain links TRBV6-1 to TRBJ2-7; possibly TRBD2 for D (6 bases). CDR1 and CDR2 (germline): MNHNS, SASEGT. Trimming stripped 6 bases from V and 3 bases from J, with 12 bases between. The CDR3 spans 13 residues. The CDR3 DNA reads TGTGCCAGCAGCCGGAGGGTCGGCTACGAGCAGTACTTC. Encoded protein: CASSRRVGYEQYF.

Only a few counts were recorded for this clonotype. The chain is built from TRBV10-3 and TRBJ1-6; 11 positions agree with TRBD1. V lost 6 bases, J lost 6 bases, and 4 bases stayed unmatched. CDR1 and CDR2 from the germline V gene are ENHRY and SYGVKD. The CDR3 runs to 15 residues. CDR3 sequence reads: CAISPGTGGNSPLHF. CDR3 DNA: TGTGCCATCAGCCCGGGGACAGGGGGTAATTCACCCCTCCACTTT.

Note on this clonotype: This may arise from a read error, as a much more abundant clone is one base away. This chain links TRBV2 with TRBJ1-2, with a weak D call TRBD1 (5 bases). V was trimmed by 4 bases and J by 5 bases, leaving 11 bases between them. Germline V lookup: CDR1 SNHLY, CDR2 FYNNEI. The CDR3 has 13 amino acids. CDR3 nucleotide sequence: TGTGCCAGCAGTGGGGGGGTTGAGTATGGCTACACCTTC. Residues: CASSGGVEYGYTF.

This clonotype was seen many times. The chain couples TRBV7-2 to TRBJ2-1, with 7 nucleotides matching TRBD2. J gave up 0 bases and V 0 bases, and 2 bases lay outside the gene matches. The length of the CDR3 is 16 residues. Looked up from germline, CDR1 is SGHTA and CDR2 is FQGNSA. In DNA, the CDR3 is TGTGCCAGCAGCTTAGCGGGAGGGCCCTCCTACAATGAGCAGTTCTTC. This encodes CASSLAGGPSYNEQFF.

This rearrangement joins TRBV7-8 to TRBJ2-2, with 10 nucleotides matching TRBD1. The germline V gene has CDR1 SGHVS and CDR2 FQNEAQ. V shed 4 bases, J shed 4 bases, and the junction held 6 bases outside the gene matches. The length of the CDR3 is 16 residues. The DNA of the CDR3 is TGTGCCAGCAGCTCCGGGACAGGGGAGGCCACCGGGGAGCTGTTTTTT. Amino acid sequence: CASSSGTGEATGELFF.

This clonotype was observed a few times. The rearrangement links TRBV20-1 to TRBJ2-1, with D perhaps TRBD2 (6 bases). The CDR3 length is 16 residues. Trimming cost V 6 bases and J 8 bases, with 26 bases left between them. Germline V gene data show CDR1 as DFQATT and CDR2 as SNEGSKA (reference sequence). This CDR3 is CSASDPGLPSGDEQFF. CDR3 in DNA: TGCAGTGCCTCAGACCCGGGACTCCCTTCTGGGGATGAGCAGTTCTTC.

In this sample, this clonotype turned up many times. The chain combines TRBV11-2 with TRBJ1-1; D might be TRBD1 (6 bases). The V and J ends lost 4 bases and 1 base respectively, with 10 bases between them. The CDR3 is 14 residues long. Germline values: CDR1 SGHAT, CDR2 FQNNGV. The CDR3 sequence: CASSSGQWNTEAFF. Written as DNA, the CDR3 is TGTGCCAGCAGCTCCGGACAGTGGAACACTGAAGCTTTCTTT.